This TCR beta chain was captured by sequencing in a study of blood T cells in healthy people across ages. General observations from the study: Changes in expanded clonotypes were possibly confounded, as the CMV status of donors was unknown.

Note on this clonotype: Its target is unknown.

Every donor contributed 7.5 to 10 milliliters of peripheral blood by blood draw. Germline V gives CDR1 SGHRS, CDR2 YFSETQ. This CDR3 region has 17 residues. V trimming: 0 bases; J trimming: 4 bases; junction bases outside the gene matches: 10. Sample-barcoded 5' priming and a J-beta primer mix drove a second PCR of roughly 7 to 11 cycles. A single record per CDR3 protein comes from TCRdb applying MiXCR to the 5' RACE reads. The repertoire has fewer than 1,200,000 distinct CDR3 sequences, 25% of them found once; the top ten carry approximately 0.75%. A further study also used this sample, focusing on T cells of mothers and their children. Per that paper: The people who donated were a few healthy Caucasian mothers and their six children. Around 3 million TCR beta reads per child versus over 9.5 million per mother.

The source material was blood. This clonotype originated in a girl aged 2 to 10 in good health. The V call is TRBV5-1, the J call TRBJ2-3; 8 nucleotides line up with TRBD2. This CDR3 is CASSLGALREVADTQYF. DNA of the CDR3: TGCGCCAGCAGCTTGGGGGCTCTGCGGGAGGTTGCAGATACGCAGTATTTT.